Shown below are 21 T cell receptor beta chains from a single sample sequenced in a study of T cells in Graves' hyperthyroidism and ophthalmopathy. Authors of the study amplified TCR beta CDR3 regions from RNA transcripts. HTBI primers drove first-round RT-PCR of the TCR CDR3. TCRdb ran MiXCR on the multiplex PCR reads and lists one entry per CDR3 protein. The sample has 450,000 to 600,000 distinct CDR3 sequences; 20% are singletons. What was sequenced was blood. The origin of the receptors is a man in his forties with Graves' ophthalmopathy.

CDR3 coding DNA: TGTGCCAGCAGCCCCTCGCGGACTAGCAATCAGCCCCAGCATTTT. This codes for CASSPSRTSNQPQHF. The chain employs TRBV6-1 and TRBJ1-5; no reliable D call. Germline loops: CDR1 MNHNS, CDR2 SASEGT. The CDR3 sequence is 15 residues long. Trimming took 6 bases from V and 0 from J, leaving 12 bases between them.

There are many counts of this clonotype. The rearrangement uses TRBV18 and TRBJ1-4; no clear D. V was cut by 1 base and J by 1 base, with 7 bases left in between. Germline CDR1 is KGHSH and CDR2 is LQKENI. The CDR3 length is 15 residues. The CDR3 coding sequence is TGTGCCAGCTCACCACAGGAGGGAACTAATGAAAAACTGTTTTTT. It codes for CASSPQEGTNEKLFF.

This clonotype was observed a few times. The chain carries TRBV20-1 and TRBJ2-7; 8 bases align to TRBD1. Germline CDR1 DFQATT, CDR2 SNEGSKA (reference sequence). V lost 2 bases to trimming and J lost 5 bases; unmatched junction nucleotides: 8. CDR3 size: 14 residues. CDR3 loop: CSARTDRGSHEQYF. CDR3 sequence (DNA): TGCAGTGCTAGAACTGACAGGGGTTCCCACGAGCAGTACTTC.

The chain employs TRBV18 and TRBJ1-4; D is undetermined. Germline CDR1 and CDR2: KGHSH and LQKENI. V lost 1 base to trimming and J lost 7 bases, with 10 bases between them. This CDR3 spans 14 amino acids. CDR3 loop: CASSPLWSGEKLFF. In DNA form, the CDR3 reads TGTGCCAGCTCACCACTTTGGTCCGGTGAAAAACTGTTTTTT.

The sample holds many counts of this clonotype. The gene calls are TRBV9 and TRBJ1-2; tentative D call: TRBD1 (5 bases). The CDR3 runs to 11 residues. Trimming cost V 6 bases and J 7 bases, with 10 bases left between them. Germline lookup yields CDR1 SGDLS and CDR2 YYNGEE. The CDR3 loop is CASKGIRGYTF. DNA for the CDR3: TGTGCCAGCAAGGGGATTCGTGGCTACACCTTC.

The chain carries TRBV9 and TRBJ1-2, with a weak D call TRBD1 (5 bases). This CDR3 is built from 16 residues. Germline CDR1 reads SGDLS; CDR2 reads YYNGEE. With 4 bases removed from V and 8 bases from J, the gap between germline ends came to 24 bases. The CDR3 here is CASSTDPGGGGDGYTF. The CDR3 region has the DNA TGTGCCAGCAGCACGGATCCAGGCGGGGGAGGCGACGGCTACACCTTC. The entire variable domain, with the rest obtained from reference TRBV9 and TRBJ1-2, is as follows: DSGVTQTPKHLITATGQRVTLRCSPRSGDLSVYWYQQSLDQGLQFLIQYYNGEERAKGNILERFSAQQFPDLHSELNLSSLELGDSALYFCASSTDPGGGGDGYTFGSGTRLTVV.

The chain links TRBV7-9 to TRBJ2-5; 7 nucleotides line up with TRBD1. The CDR3 is 15 amino acids. Germline values: CDR1 SEHNR, CDR2 FQNEAQ (reference sequence). The J segment lost 4 bases and the V segment lost 3 bases, leaving 8 bases of the junction unmatched. CDR3 loop: CASSFGTASPETQYF. The CDR3, as DNA: TGTGCCAGCAGCTTTGGGACAGCGAGTCCAGAGACCCAGTACTTC.

This clonotype was detected a few times. One junction end does not reproduce the germline sequence, and a read error may be involved. The rearrangement links TRBV11-2 to TRBJ2-1, with 7 bases that match TRBD1. CDR3 length: 15 residues. CDR1 is SGHAT, CDR2 FQNNGV, per germline. The DNA of the CDR3 is TGCGCCAGCAGCCAAGAGTTCAGGGGGACAAATGAGCAGTTCTTC. Protein sequence: CASSQEFRGTNEQFF. The whole variable domain, filled in from reference TRBV11-2 and TRBJ2-1, reads EAGVAQSPRYKIIEKRQSVAFWCNPISGHATLYWYQQILGQGPKLLIQFQNNGVVDDSQLPKDRFSAERLKGVDSTLKIQPAKLEDSAVYLCASSQEFRGTNEQFFGPGTRLTVL.

The CDR3 is CSARDRGRQGFYEQYF. CDR3 sequence (DNA): TGCAGTGCTAGAGATCGGGGTAGACAGGGGTTTTACGAGCAGTACTTC. The rearrangement uses TRBV20-1 and TRBJ2-7; TRBD1 matches 8 bases. This CDR3 is 16 amino acids long. J gave up 4 bases and V 0 bases, and 11 bases lay outside the gene matches. Germline-derived CDR1 and CDR2 are DFQATT and SNEGSKA (reference sequence).

This clonotype was counted between two and nine times. The V and J genes are TRBV6-1 and TRBJ2-3; the match to TRBD2 covers 7 bases. This CDR3 is 16 amino acids long. The germline CDR1 and CDR2 sequences are MNHNS and SASEGT. V was pared by 7 bases and J by 5 bases, with 15 bases of the junction left unmatched. The CDR3 DNA reads as TGTGCCAGCACCCGGGGGTCTCGGGGGGATTTAGATACGCAGTATTTT. Its protein product is CASTRGSRGDLDTQYF.

This clonotype was seen only a few times. The V and J genes are TRBV3-1 and TRBJ2-4; TRBD2 agrees at 7 bases. Trimming at V came to 1 base and at J to 5 bases, leaving 5 bases not matched to a gene. This CDR3 is 15 amino acids long. The germline V gene has CDR1 LGHDT and CDR2 YNNKEL (reference sequence). The CDR3 DNA reads as TGTGCCAGCAGCCAAGGCGCAGGGAGGGAAAACATTCAGTACTTC. It codes for CASSQGAGRENIQYF.

This chain uses TRBV7-9 with TRBJ2-2; 9 bases fit TRBD2. V trimming: 3 bases; J trimming: 0 bases; junction bases outside the gene matches: 5. The CDR3 runs to 17 residues. The germline V gene encodes CDR1 SEHNR and CDR2 FQNEAQ (reference sequence). The CDR3 DNA is TGTGCCAGCAGCTTCCCCCGGACTAGCGCGAACACCGGGGAGCTGTTTTTT. Encoded protein: CASSFPRTSANTGELFF.

This clonotype was counted a few times. The genes are TRBV7-9 and TRBJ2-5, with D possibly TRBD1 on 6 matching bases. V lost 4 bases and J 5 bases, leaving 14 bases between the germline ends. CDR1 is SEHNR and CDR2 is FQNEAQ in the germline V gene (reference sequence). The CDR3 spans 14 residues. This CDR3 reads CASSSAGVGETQYF. The DNA of the CDR3 is TGTGCCAGCAGCTCAGCAGGGGTAGGGGAGACCCAGTACTTC.

As to this clonotype: The junction and the germline gene differ at one end; a read error may be behind it. CDR3 DNA sequence: TGTACCAGCAGCCTTGACAGAAGGGAGACCCAGTACTTC. Translated, it gives CTSSLDRRETQYF. This sequence joins TRBV5-4 and TRBJ2-5; D might be TRBD1 (5 bases). The CDR3 has 13 amino acids. Germline loops: CDR1 SGHNT, CDR2 YYREEE (reference sequence).

There are a few counts of this clonotype. The chain has TRBV2 and TRBJ1-4, with D uncertain. The CDR3 sequence is 13 residues long. Trimming took off 6 bases at V and 3 bases at J, with 8 bases between the two ends. The V gene's germline CDR1 is SNHLY and CDR2 FYNNEI. The CDR3: CASSREANEKLFF. The CDR3 coding sequence is TGTGCCAGCAGCCGGGAGGCTAATGAAAAACTGTTTTTT. The whole variable domain, filled in from reference TRBV2 and TRBJ1-4, reads EPEVTQTPSHQVTQMGQEVILRCVPISNHLYFYWYRQILGQKVEFLVSFYNNEISEKSEIFDDQFSVERPDGSNFTLKIRSTKLEDSAMYFCASSREANEKLFFGSGTQLSVL.

The V and J genes are TRBV5-1 and TRBJ2-5; maybe TRBD1 (5 bases). The CDR3 totals 15 residues. Trimming stripped 2 bases from V and 0 bases from J, with 11 bases between. Germline V gene data show CDR1 as SGHRS and CDR2 as YFSETQ. DNA for the CDR3: TGCGCCAGCAGCTTTAAAGGACAATACCAAGAGACCCAGTACTTC. Translated: CASSFKGQYQETQYF.

This clonotype was observed a handful of times. The J gene is TRBJ2-5, the V gene TRBV5-1, with 11 bases fitting TRBD2. Trimming cost V 4 bases and J 4 bases; bases outside gene matches: 3. CDR1 is SGHRS and CDR2 is YFSETQ in the germline V gene. The CDR3 extends over 14 amino acids. As DNA, the CDR3 is TGCGCCAGCAGCCCTAGCGGGGGGCCAGAGACCCAGTACTTC. Its translation is CASSPSGGPETQYF.

This clonotype was counted ten times or more. V and J are TRBV11-2 and TRBJ1-1; D is unclear. The germline gives CDR1 SGHAT, CDR2 FQNNGV. The CDR3 is 13 amino acids. V lost 3 bases to trimming and J lost 1 base, with 6 bases between them. The CDR3 here is CASSFQKNTEAFF. Here the CDR3 DNA reads TGTGCCAGCAGCTTCCAAAAGAACACTGAAGCTTTCTTT. Full variable domain (remainder filled in from reference TRBV11-2 and TRBJ1-1): EAGVAQSPRYKIIEKRQSVAFWCNPISGHATLYWYQQILGQGPKLLIQFQNNGVVDDSQLPKDRFSAERLKGVDSTLKIQPAKLEDSAVYLCASSFQKNTEAFFGQGTRLTVV.

This clonotype was observed a handful of times. The chain is built from TRBV12-3 or TRBV12-4 and TRBJ1-6; D is uncertain. Between the trimmed V and J ends, which lost 1 base and 13 bases, there was a span of 11 bases. The CDR3 is 13 residues long. The CDR3 here is CASSLDPWGPLHF. In DNA form, the CDR3 reads TGTGCCAGCAGTTTAGACCCCTGGGGTCCCCTCCACTTT.

Ten or more counts support this clonotype. This sequence joins TRBV7-3 and TRBJ2-5; TRBD1 aligns across 10 bases. Germline trimming cut 5 bases from V and 6 bases from J; bases unmatched to any gene: 9. This CDR3 contains 15 residues. Per the germline V gene, CDR1 is SGHTA and CDR2 is FQGTGA. CDR3 in amino acids: CASSPTGDRGQTQYF. The CDR3 nucleotides read TGTGCCAGCAGCCCTACCGGGGACAGGGGCCAGACCCAGTACTTC.

The chain uses TRBV7-9 and TRBJ2-1; 13 bases match TRBD2. The CDR3 length is 18 residues. With V trimmed by 4 bases and J by 8 bases, 14 bases remained unmatched. Germline V lookup: CDR1 SEHNR, CDR2 FQNEAQ (reference sequence). The CDR3 loop reads CASSSQKRTSGRGHEQFF. Here the CDR3 DNA reads TGTGCCAGCAGCTCCCAGAAGCGGACTAGCGGGAGAGGGCATGAGCAGTTCTTC.